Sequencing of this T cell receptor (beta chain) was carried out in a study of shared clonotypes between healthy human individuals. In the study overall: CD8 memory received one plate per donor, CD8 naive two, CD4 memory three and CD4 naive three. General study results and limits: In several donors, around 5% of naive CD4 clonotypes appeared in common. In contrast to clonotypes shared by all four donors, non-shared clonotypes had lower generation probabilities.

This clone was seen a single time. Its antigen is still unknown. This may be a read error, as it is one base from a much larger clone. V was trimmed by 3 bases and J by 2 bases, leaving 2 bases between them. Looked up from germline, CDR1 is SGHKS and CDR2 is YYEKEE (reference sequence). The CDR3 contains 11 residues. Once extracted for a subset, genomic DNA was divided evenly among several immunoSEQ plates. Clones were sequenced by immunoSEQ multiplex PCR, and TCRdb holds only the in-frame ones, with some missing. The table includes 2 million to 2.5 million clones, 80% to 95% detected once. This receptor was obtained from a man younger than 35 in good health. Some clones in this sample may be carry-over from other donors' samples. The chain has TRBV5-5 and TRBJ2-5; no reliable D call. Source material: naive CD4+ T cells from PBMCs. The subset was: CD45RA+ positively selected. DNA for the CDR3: TGTGCCAGCAGCTCGCAAGAGACCCAGTACTTC. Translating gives CASSSQETQYF. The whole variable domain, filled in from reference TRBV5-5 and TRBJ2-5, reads DAGVTQSPTHLIKTRGQQVTLRCSPISGHKSVSWYQQVLGQGPQFIFQYYEKEERGRGNFPDRFSARQFPNYSSELNVNALLLGDSALYLCASSSQETQYFGPGTRLLVL.